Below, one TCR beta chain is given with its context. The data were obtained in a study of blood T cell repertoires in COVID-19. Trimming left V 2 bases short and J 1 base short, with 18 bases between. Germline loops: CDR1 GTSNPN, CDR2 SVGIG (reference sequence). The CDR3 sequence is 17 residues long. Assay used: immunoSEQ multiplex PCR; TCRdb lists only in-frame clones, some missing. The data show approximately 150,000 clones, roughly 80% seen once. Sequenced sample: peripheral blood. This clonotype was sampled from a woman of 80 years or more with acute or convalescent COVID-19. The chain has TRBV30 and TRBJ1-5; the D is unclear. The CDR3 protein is CAWSIKGSGRSNQPQHF. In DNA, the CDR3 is TGTGCCTGGAGTATTAAGGGTTCGGGGAGAAGCAATCAGCCCCAGCATTTT. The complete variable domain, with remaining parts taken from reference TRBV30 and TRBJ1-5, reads SQTIHQWPATLVQPVGSPLSLECTVEGTSNPNLYWYRQAAGRGLQLLFYSVGIGQISSEVPQNLSASRPQDRQFILSSKKLLLSDSGFYLCAWSIKGSGRSNQPQHFGDGTRLSIL.